The clone carrying this T cell receptor (beta chain) was observed many times. What it binds is not known. The sample originates from a study of T cell repertoires in cytomegalovirus infection. Study-level background: It can be stated that public TCR beta signatures indicated CMV infection as well as a matching HLA type. Overall study results and limits: Cumulative public TCR beta family frequency identified CMV carriers with the relevant HLA. CMV-specific TCR beta clonotypes restricted by HLA-C were the ones dominating the ex vivo response.

TCRdb used MiXCR to reprocess the reads, holding one entry per CDR3 protein. The table includes under 250,000 distinct CDR3 sequences, roughly 6.5% detected once. The ends were cut back, 8 bases at V and 2 bases at J, with 16 bases in the middle. Per germline, CDR1 MNHEY and CDR2 SMNVEV (reference sequence). There are 15 residues in the CDR3. This clonotype originated in a human donor in good health (CMV status not recorded). Some clones in this sample may be carry-over from other donors' samples. Material: PBMCs. This chain links TRBV27 with TRBJ1-5; TRBD1 is a possible D gene (6 bases). The CDR3 here is CASSLQGLGNQPQHF. The CDR3 DNA is TGTGCCAGCTCGCTTCAGGGGTTGGGCAATCAGCCCCAGCATTTT.